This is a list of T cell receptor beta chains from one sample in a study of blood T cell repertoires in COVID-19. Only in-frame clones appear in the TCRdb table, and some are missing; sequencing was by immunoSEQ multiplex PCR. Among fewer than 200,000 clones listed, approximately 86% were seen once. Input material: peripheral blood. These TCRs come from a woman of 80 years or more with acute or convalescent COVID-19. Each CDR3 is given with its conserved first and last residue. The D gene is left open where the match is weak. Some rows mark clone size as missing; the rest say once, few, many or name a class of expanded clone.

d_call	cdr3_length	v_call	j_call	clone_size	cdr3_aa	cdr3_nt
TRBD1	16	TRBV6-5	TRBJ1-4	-	CASSSRRDSHNEKLFF	TGTGCCAGCAGTTCGCGTCGGGACAGTCATAATGAAAAACTGTTTTTT
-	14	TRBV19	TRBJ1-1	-	CASSMPRENTEAFF	TGTGCCAGTAGTATGCCACGGGAGAACACTGAAGCTTTCTTT
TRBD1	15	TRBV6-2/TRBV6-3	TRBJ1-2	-	CASSDRQGSNYGYTF	TGTGCCAGCAGCGATCGACAGGGGAGTAACTATGGCTACACCTTC
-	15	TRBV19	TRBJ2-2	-	CASSQRQWLTGELFF	TGTGCCAGTAGTCAGAGACAGTGGTTAACCGGGGAGCTGTTTTTT
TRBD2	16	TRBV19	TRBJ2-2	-	CASTGGGYTYTGELFF	TGTGCCAGCACCGGGGGGGGCTATACGTACACCGGGGAGCTGTTTTTT
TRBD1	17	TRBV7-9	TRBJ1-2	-	CASSFQGQGWKNYGYTF	TGTGCCAGCAGCTTTCAGGGACAGGGATGGAAGAACTATGGCTACACCTTC
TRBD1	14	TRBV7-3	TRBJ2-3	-	CASSLNRGSDTQYF	TGTGCCAGCAGCTTAAACAGGGGGTCAGATACGCAGTATTTT
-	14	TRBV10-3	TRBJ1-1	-	CAISLSGVGTEAFF	TGTGCCATCAGCCTCTCAGGGGTCGGCACTGAAGCTTTCTTT
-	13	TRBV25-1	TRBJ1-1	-	CASSGPLGTEAFF	TGTGCCAGCAGTGGCCCCCTAGGCACTGAAGCTTTCTTT
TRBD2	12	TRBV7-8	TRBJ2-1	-	CASSPGTIRQFF	TGTGCCAGCAGCCCAGGGACTATCCGACAGTTCTTC
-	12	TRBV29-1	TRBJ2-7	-	CSVVEAVNEQYF	TGCAGCGTTGTGGAGGCCGTAAACGAGCAGTACTTC
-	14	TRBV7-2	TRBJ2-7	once	CASRVSASAYEQYF	TGTGCCAGCAGAGTGTCGGCTAGCGCGTACGAGCAGTACTTC
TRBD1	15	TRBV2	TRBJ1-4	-	CASSADRASPGKLFF	TGTGCCAGCAGTGCGGACAGGGCAAGTCCTGGAAAACTGTTTTTT
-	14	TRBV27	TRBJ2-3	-	CASSFWGGGNTQYF	TGTGCCAGCAGTTTTTGGGGCGGGGGCAATACGCAGTATTTT
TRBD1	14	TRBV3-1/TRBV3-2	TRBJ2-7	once	CASRQGQGIGEQYF	TGTGCCAGCAGGCAGGGACAGGGGATAGGCGAGCAGTACTTC
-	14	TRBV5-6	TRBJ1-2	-	CASSPAYRAHGYTF	TGTGCCAGCAGCCCGGCGTACAGGGCGCATGGCTACACCTTC
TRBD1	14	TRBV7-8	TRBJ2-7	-	CASSPGQGKGEQYF	TGTGCCAGCAGCCCAGGACAGGGGAAAGGGGAGCAGTACTTC
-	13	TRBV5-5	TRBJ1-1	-	CASSISVNTEAFF	TGTGCCAGCAGCATTTCGGTGAACACTGAAGCTTTCTTT
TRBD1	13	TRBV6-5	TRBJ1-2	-	CASRLGQAYGYTF	TGTGCCAGCAGACTAGGACAGGCCTATGGCTACACCTTC
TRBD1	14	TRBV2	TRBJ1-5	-	CASQGAWGNQPQHF	TGTGCCAGTCAGGGGGCTTGGGGTAATCAGCCCCAGCATTTT
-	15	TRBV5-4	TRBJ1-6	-	CASSLSQDFNSPLHF	TGTGCCAGCAGCTTGTCCCAGGACTTTAATTCACCCCTCCACTTT
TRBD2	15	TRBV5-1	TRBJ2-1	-	CASSLAGGRRDEQFF	TGCGCCAGCAGCTTGGCCGGCGGGAGGAGGGATGAGCAGTTCTTC
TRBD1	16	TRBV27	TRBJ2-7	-	CASSLSLTGTGYEQYF	TGTGCCAGCAGTTTATCCTTGACAGGGACGGGCTACGAGCAGTACTTC
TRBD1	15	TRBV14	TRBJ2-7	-	CASSQGTGEIYEQYF	TGTGCCAGCAGTCAGGGGACAGGGGAGATCTACGAGCAGTACTTC
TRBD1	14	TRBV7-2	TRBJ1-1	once	CASSFGQVGAEAFF	TGTGCCAGCAGCTTCGGACAGGTCGGGGCGGAAGCTTTCTTT
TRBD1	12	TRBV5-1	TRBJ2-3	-	CASSHGQGAQYF	TGCGCCAGCAGCCACGGACAGGGGGCGCAGTATTTT
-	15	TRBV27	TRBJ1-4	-	CASSPSAGDKEKLFF	TGTGCCAGCAGTCCCAGCGCAGGGGATAAGGAAAAACTGTTTTTT
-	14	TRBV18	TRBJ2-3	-	CASSPSEGVDTQYF	TGTGCCAGCTCACCATCAGAAGGGGTAGATACGCAGTATTTT
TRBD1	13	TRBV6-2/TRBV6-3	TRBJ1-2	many	CASSLGTGDGYTF	TGTGCCAGCAGCCTCGGGACAGGGGATGGCTACACCTTC
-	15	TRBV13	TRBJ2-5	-	CASSHRQELQETQYF	TGTGCCAGCAGCCACCGACAGGAGCTCCAAGAGACCCAGTACTTC
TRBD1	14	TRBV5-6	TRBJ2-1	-	CASSLGGQGDEQFF	TGTGCCAGCAGCTTGGGGGGACAGGGGGATGAGCAGTTCTTC
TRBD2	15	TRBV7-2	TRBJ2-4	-	CASSLARAAGGLQYF	TGTGCCAGCAGCTTAGCGCGGGCGGCGGGGGGTCTTCAGTACTTC
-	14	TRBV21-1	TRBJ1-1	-	CASSKGGGNTEAFF	TGTGCCAGCAGCAAAGGAGGGGGAAACACTGAAGCTTTCTTT
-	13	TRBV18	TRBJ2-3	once	CASSPPPPDTQYF	TGTGCCAGCTCACCCCCCCCTCCCGATACGCAGTATTTT
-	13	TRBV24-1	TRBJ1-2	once	CATGSQHREGYTF	TGTGCCACCGGGTCCCAGCACAGGGAAGGCTACACCTTC
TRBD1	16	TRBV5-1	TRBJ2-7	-	CASSFLGQGSSYEQYF	TGCGCCAGCAGCTTTTTAGGACAGGGGAGCTCCTACGAGCAGTACTTC
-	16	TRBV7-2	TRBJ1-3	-	CASSLDGQLSGNTIYF	TGTGCCAGCAGCCTTGACGGACAGCTCTCTGGAAACACCATATATTTT
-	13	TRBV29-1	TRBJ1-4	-	CSVAVSTNEKLFF	TGCAGCGTTGCTGTGTCAACTAATGAAAAACTGTTTTTT
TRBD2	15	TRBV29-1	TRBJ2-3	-	CSAREGPSWTDTQYF	TGCAGCGCCCGGGAGGGCCCTTCATGGACAGATACGCAGTATTTT
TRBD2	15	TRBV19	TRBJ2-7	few	CASSPGDYTNYEQYF	TGTGCCAGTAGTCCCGGGGACTACACGAACTACGAGCAGTACTTC
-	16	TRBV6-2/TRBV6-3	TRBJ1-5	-	CASSPQEGVGNQPQHF	TGTGCCAGCAGCCCACAGGAGGGTGTGGGCAATCAGCCCCAGCATTTT
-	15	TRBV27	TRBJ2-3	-	CASSLVGGTTDTQYF	TGTGCCAGCAGTTTAGTCGGAGGGACTACAGATACGCAGTATTTT
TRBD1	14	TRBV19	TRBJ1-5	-	CASSIRDRGQPQHF	TGTGCCAGTAGTATAAGGGACAGGGGTCAGCCCCAGCATTTT
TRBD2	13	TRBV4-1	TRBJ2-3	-	CASSQSGGQAQYF	TGCGCCAGCAGCCAATCGGGGGGGCAGGCGCAGTATTTT
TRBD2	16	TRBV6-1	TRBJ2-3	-	CASSEGVAGGVDTQYF	TGTGCCAGCAGTGAAGGAGTAGCGGGAGGGGTAGATACGCAGTATTTT
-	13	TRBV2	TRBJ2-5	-	CASRTLARETQYF	TGTGCCAGCAGAACTCTAGCTAGGGAGACCCAGTACTTC
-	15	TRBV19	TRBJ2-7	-	CASSLWGTGKNEQYF	TGTGCCAGTAGTTTGTGGGGAACAGGGAAAAACGAGCAGTACTTC
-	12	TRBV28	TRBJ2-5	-	CASSPLSRSPHF	TGTGCCAGCAGTCCCCTGTCGAGGTCCCCTCACTTC
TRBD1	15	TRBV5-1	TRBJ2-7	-	CASSLGTGGSYEQYF	TGCGCCAGCAGCTTGGGGACAGGGGGAAGCTACGAGCAGTACTTC
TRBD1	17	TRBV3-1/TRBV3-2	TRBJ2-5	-	CASSQTQGMGYQETQYF	TGTGCCAGCAGCCAAACACAGGGGATGGGGTACCAAGAGACCCAGTACTTC
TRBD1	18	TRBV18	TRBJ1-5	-	CASSPSILGQGTNQPQHF	TGTGCCAGCTCACCCTCAATTTTAGGACAGGGGACTAATCAGCCCCAGCATTTT
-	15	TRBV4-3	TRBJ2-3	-	CASSQVSGGLDTQYF	TGCGCCAGCAGCCAAGTCTCCGGGGGGCTAGATACGCAGTATTTT
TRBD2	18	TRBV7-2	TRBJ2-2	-	CASSRPGTSGIRGGELFF	TGTGCCAGCAGCCGTCCCGGGACTAGCGGGATAAGAGGGGGGGAGCTGTTTTTT
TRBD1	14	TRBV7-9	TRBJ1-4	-	CASSWTGGNEKLFF	TGTGCCAGCAGCTGGACAGGGGGGAATGAAAAACTGTTTTTT
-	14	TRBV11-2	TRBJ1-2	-	CASSLDSGSYGYTF	TGTGCCAGCAGCTTAGATAGCGGCAGTTATGGCTACACCTTC